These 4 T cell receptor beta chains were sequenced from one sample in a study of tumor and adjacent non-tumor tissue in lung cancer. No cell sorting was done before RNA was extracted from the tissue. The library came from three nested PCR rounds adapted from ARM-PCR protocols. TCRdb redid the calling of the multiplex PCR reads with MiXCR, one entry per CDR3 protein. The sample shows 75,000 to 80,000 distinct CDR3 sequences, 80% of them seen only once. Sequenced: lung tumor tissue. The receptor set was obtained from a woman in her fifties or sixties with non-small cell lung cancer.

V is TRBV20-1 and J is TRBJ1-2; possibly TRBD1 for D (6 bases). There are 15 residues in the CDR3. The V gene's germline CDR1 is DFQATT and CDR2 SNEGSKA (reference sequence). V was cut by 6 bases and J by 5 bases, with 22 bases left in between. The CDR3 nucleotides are TGCAGTGCCGAGGGGGGGGACAAGGGACTGTATGGCTACACCTTC. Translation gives CSAEGGDKGLYGYTF.

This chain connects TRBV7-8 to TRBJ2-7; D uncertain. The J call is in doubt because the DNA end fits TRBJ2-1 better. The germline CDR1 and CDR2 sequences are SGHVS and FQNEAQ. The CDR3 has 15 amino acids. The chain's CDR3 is CASSLVRTNTYEQFF. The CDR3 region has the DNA TGTGCCAGCAGCCTAGTCAGAACTAATACCTACGAGCAGTTCTTC.

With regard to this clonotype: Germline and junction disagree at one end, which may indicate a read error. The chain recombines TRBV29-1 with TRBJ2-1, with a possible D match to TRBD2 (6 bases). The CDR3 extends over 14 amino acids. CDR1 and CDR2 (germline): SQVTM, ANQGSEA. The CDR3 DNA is TGCAGCGCTACCGATAGCGGAGTTTACAATGAGCAGTTCTTT. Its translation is CSATDSGVYNEQFF.

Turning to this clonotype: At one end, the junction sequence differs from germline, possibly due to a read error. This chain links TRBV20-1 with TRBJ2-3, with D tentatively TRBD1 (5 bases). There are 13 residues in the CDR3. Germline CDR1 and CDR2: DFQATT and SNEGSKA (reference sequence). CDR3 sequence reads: CSADVDSIDTQYF. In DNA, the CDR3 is TGCAGTGCTGATGTTGACAGCATAGATACGCAGTATTTT.